This T cell receptor (beta chain) was sequenced for a study of T cells in Graves' hyperthyroidism and ophthalmopathy. Study-level background: Peripheral blood was drawn at first diagnosis, prior to all treatment.

PBMCs were sourced from less than 12 ml fresh peripheral blood. The V gene's germline CDR1 is SGHTA and CDR2 FQGTGA. Trimming stripped 1 base from V and 0 bases from J, with 3 bases between. The CDR3 is made up of 14 amino acids. This clonotype was counted ten times or more. The investigators amplified TCR beta CDR3 regions from RNA transcripts. First-round RT-PCR targeting the TCR CDR3 was performed with the HTBI primer set. Each CDR3 protein gets one entry after TCRdb re-called the multiplex PCR reads with MiXCR. The sample has around 440,000 distinct CDR3 sequences; approximately 14% are singletons.

Sequences were obtained from blood. The sequence was collected from a woman in her late teens or twenties with Graves' hyperthyroidism. V is TRBV7-3 and J is TRBJ2-2, with D uncertain. The CDR3 bases are TGTGCCAGCAGCTTAATCGCGAACACCGGGGAGCTGTTTTTT. It encodes CASSLIANTGELFF.